This TCR beta chain was sequenced in a study of cytomegalovirus exposure and HLA in healthy donors. The PCR used 60 Vbeta and 13 Jbeta primers. Data came from immunoSEQ multiplex PCR; TCRdb stores just in-frame clones and leaves some out. The sample lists about 140,000 clones; around 83% were seen once. Trimming took off 0 bases at V and 0 bases at J, with 16 bases between the two ends. The CDR3 loop spans 18 amino acids. Germline V lookup: CDR1 LGHNA, CDR2 YNFKEQ. Healthy bone marrow donors supplied every sample. This chain uses TRBV4-2 with TRBJ2-3, with no clear D. This TCR came from a male donor in good health and CMV-seropositive. Material: PBMCs. The CDR3 loop is CASSQDGFVAHSTDTQYF. The CDR3 nucleotides are TGTGCCAGCAGCCAAGATGGGTTTGTAGCCCATAGCACAGATACGCAGTATTTT.